This T cell receptor beta chain comes out of a study of T-cell memory formation after mild COVID-19. The overall study: The TCR clusters were mostly specific to one donor. Findings and limits, study-wide: Whereas later expanders leaned CD4+, clones contracting day 15 to 85 showed a balanced CD4/CD8 makeup. Several responding clones turned up in pre-infection memory, indicating that cross-reactive memory may have taken part. Nothing confirmed that second-wave clones peaking on day 37 were specific for SARS-CoV-2.

TCRdb re-called the 5' RACE reads through MiXCR, storing one row per CDR3 protein. The sample consists of approximately 400,000 distinct CDR3 sequences, 20% to 30% of them appearing once. Details on this clonotype: The antigen is undetermined.

This CDR3 has 14 residues. After removal of 7 bases from V and 5 bases from J, the junction contained 12 bases not matched to a gene. Germline CDR1 is SQVTM and CDR2 is ANQGSEA. The V and J genes are TRBV29-1 and TRBJ2-7, with 9 bases lining up with TRBD1. The receptor was derived from an adult woman who had mild COVID-19 (a few samples of this study predate the infection). Cell type and time point are not known. The specimen was PBMCs or a T cell subset sorted from them (not recorded which). The CDR3 here is CSAAGTGWVHEQYF. CDR3 DNA: TGCAGCGCCGCCGGGACAGGGTGGGTCCACGAGCAGTACTTC.